One sample yielded the 12 T cell receptor beta chains listed below, sequenced in a study of spatial heterogeneity in lung cancer. TCRdb re-called the 5' RACE reads through MiXCR, storing one row per CDR3 protein. This table holds about 120,000 distinct CDR3 sequences, about 12% found once. This sample's time point: blood at routine non-recurrence follow-up after resection. Sequencing was performed on whole RNA extracted from tumor and nontumor lung tissue, or from frozen PBMC, and the material was left unsorted. This specimen was PBMCs, taken at follow-up. These receptors originate from a male donor with early-stage non-small cell lung cancer.

There are many counts of this clonotype. The chain links TRBV10-3 to TRBJ1-1, with a tentative D call TRBD1 (6 bases). V lost 7 bases and J lost 1, with 19 bases in between. Germline V gene sequence: CDR1 ENHRY, CDR2 SYGVKD. The CDR3 length is 16 residues. Here the CDR3 reads CAIKNREGKGNTEAFF. CDR3 nucleotide sequence: TGTGCCATCAAGAACAGGGAGGGGAAAGGGAACACTGAAGCTTTCTTT.

This clonotype turned up a few times. The genes are TRBV7-9 and TRBJ2-2; weak D call: TRBD1 (6 bases). V lost 0 bases and J 6 bases, leaving 14 bases between the germline ends. Germline V gene data show CDR1 as SEHNR and CDR2 as FQNEAQ (reference sequence). The CDR3 length is 16 residues. CDR3 bases: TGTGCCAGCAGCTTAGCGTCCCCAAGGGGGTCCGGGGAGCTGTTTTTT. This codes for CASSLASPRGSGELFF.

This clonotype was seen ten or more times. The chain joins TRBV12-3 or TRBV12-4 to TRBJ1-2; TRBD1 matches 8 bases. The CDR3 has 14 residues. The ends lost 6 bases at V and 1 base at J; junction bases unmatched: 4. CDR3 region: CASRGTGDNYGYTF. CDR3 nucleotides: TGTGCCAGCAGGGGGACAGGCGATAACTATGGCTACACCTTC.

This clonotype was counted only a few times. This chain links TRBV11-3 with TRBJ2-7, with D possibly being TRBD2 (6 bases). The CDR3 extends over 15 amino acids. CDR1 and CDR2 from the germline V gene are SGHNT and YENEEA. V was pared by 0 bases and J by 5 bases, with 14 bases between. The CDR3 region is CASSLDRWRDHEQYF. The CDR3 DNA sequence: TGTGCCAGCAGCTTAGATCGGTGGAGGGATCACGAGCAGTACTTC.

This clonotype occurred a few times. The J gene is TRBJ1-6, the V gene TRBV20-1, with unresolved D. V lost 5 bases and J lost 8, with 16 bases in between. This CDR3 has 14 amino acids. The germline gives CDR1 DFQATT, CDR2 SNEGSKA (reference sequence). The CDR3 nucleotides read TGCAGTGCTTCAAGAGAGAGTAGGGATTCACCCCTCCACTTT. This sequence encodes CSASRESRDSPLHF.

This clonotype was observed many times. This chain links TRBV11-1 with TRBJ2-1, with D tentatively TRBD1 (5 bases). CDR3 length equals 13 residues. V gave up 2 bases and J gave up 7 bases, with 9 bases separating them. The germline V gene encodes CDR1 SGHAT and CDR2 FQDESV (reference sequence). The CDR3 region has the DNA TGTGCCAGCAGCTTACCACAGGTTAATGAGCAGTTCTTC. Its translation is CASSLPQVNEQFF.

A few counts support this clonotype. This chain connects TRBV5-1 to TRBJ1-6; D remains ambiguous. This CDR3 is 15 amino acids long. V was shortened by 5 bases and J by 8 bases, with 17 bases between the two germline ends. In germline, CDR1 is SGHRS, CDR2 YFSETQ. CDR3 coding DNA: TGCGCCAGCAGTTACATGGGCCGAGAGGATTCACCCCTCCACTTT. It is translated as CASSYMGREDSPLHF.

This clonotype was detected many times. The chain is built from TRBV5-8 and TRBJ1-2; possible D gene TRBD1, 6 bases. Trimming shortened V by 3 bases and J by 8 bases, and 14 bases separated the two germline ends. This CDR3 is built from 13 residues. Germline CDR1 SGHTS, CDR2 YDEGEE. The CDR3 loop is CASSWAQGTGYTF. CDR3 bases: TGTGCCAGCAGCTGGGCCCAGGGGACCGGCTACACCTTC.

This clonotype was seen many times. The rearrangement joins TRBV15 to TRBJ2-5; TRBD1 is a possible D gene (5 bases). The V gene lost 0 bases and the J gene lost 2 bases, with 10 bases spanning the gap. This CDR3 comprises 15 residues. Germline assignment: CDR1 LNHNV and CDR2 YYDKDF (reference sequence). CDR3 region: CATSRDRPGQETQYF. In DNA, the CDR3 is TGTGCCACCAGCAGAGATCGGCCAGGGCAAGAGACCCAGTACTTC.

This chain joins TRBV28 and TRBJ1-4, with a weak D call TRBD1 (5 bases). Trimming shortened V by 6 bases and J by 9 bases, and 20 bases separated the two germline ends. The CDR3 consists of 15 residues. Germline V gene sequence: CDR1 MDHEN, CDR2 SYDVKM. CDR3 region: CASRPSPGLEKKLFF. The DNA for the CDR3 is TGTGCCAGCAGACCCAGCCCGGGACTGGAAAAAAAACTGTTTTTT.

Many counts were recorded for this clonotype. The J gene is TRBJ1-1, the V gene TRBV6-1; 8 bases line up with TRBD1. The CDR3 is made up of 16 amino acids. Germline CDR1 is MNHNS and CDR2 is SASEGT. V shed 4 bases and J 0 bases; nucleotides not matched to a gene: 7. The CDR3 DNA reads as TGTGCCAGCAGTGGTTGGACAGGGACCTTGAACACTGAAGCTTTCTTT. It specifies CASSGWTGTLNTEAFF.

At least ten counts were recorded for this clonotype. The gene calls are TRBV28 and TRBJ2-7; no definite D call. Germline CDR1 reads MDHEN; CDR2 reads SYDVKM. This CDR3 contains 12 residues. V shed 8 bases and J shed 3 bases, with 11 bases lying between them. The CDR3 sequence is CASDHSGYEQYF. CDR3 sequence (DNA): TGTGCCAGCGATCACTCGGGCTACGAGCAGTACTTC.